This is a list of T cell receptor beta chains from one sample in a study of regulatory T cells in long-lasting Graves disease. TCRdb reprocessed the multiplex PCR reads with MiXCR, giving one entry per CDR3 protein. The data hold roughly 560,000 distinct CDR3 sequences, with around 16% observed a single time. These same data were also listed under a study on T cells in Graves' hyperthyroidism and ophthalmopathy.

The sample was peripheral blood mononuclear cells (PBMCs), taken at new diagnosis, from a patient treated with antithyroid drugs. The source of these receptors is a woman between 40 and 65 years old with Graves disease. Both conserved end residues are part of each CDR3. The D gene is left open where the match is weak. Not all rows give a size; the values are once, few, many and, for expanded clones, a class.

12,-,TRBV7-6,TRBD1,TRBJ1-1,TGTGCCAGCAGCCTTACAGGGGTGGAAGCTTTCTTT,CASSLTGVEAFF
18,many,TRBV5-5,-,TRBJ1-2,TGTGCCAGCAGCTTGGAGGACGGTAGGGCAGGGGAATGGTATGGCTACACCTTC,CASSLEDGRAGEWYGYTF
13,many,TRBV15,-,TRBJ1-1,TGTGCCACCAGCAGAGATTATAAAGGGGGAGCTTTCTTT,CATSRDYKGGAFF
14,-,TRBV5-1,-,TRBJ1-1,TGCGCCAGCAGCTTGTGGCAGGGGCACACTGAAGCTTTCTTT,CASSLWQGHTEAFF
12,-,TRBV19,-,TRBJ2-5,TGTGCCAGTAGTATGGCTTTGGAGACCCAGTACTTC,CASSMALETQYF
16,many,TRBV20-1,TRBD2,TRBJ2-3,TGCAGTGCCCCGAGGACTAGCGGGGCTTCGAGGGATACGCAGTATTTT,CSAPRTSGASRDTQYF
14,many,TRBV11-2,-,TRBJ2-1,TGTGCCAGCAGCTTAGTGGCCCAGGTGGATGAGCAGTTCTTC,CASSLVAQVDEQFF
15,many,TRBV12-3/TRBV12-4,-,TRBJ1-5,TGTGCCAGCAGCCCCGACACACTGCTCAATCAGCCCCAGCATTTT,CASSPDTLLNQPQHF
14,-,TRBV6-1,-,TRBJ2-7,TGTGCCAGCAGACTATTCCAGAGGGCGTACGAGCAGTACTTC,CASRLFQRAYEQYF
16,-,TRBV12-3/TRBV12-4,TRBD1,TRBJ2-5,TGTGCCAGCAGCCCCCGGACAGGGGTGGCTGGAGAGACCCAGTACTTC,CASSPRTGVAGETQYF
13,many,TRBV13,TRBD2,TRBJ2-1,TGTGCCAGCAGCCCGGGACTAGCCTATGAGCAGTTCTTC,CASSPGLAYEQFF
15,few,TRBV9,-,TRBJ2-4,TGTGCCAGCAGCGTAGCTGGCACGCCTAAAAACATTCAGTACTTC,CASSVAGTPKNIQYF
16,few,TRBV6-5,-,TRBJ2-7,TGTGCCAGCAGTTACGTCGGCTACGGCAGAACCTACGAGCAGTACTTC,CASSYVGYGRTYEQYF
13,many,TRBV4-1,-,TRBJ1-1,TGCGCCAGCAGCCAAGTGGAGGACACTGAAGCTTTCTTT,CASSQVEDTEAFF
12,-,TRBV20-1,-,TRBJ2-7,TGCAGTGCTAGTACAGGGTCCTACGAGCAGTACTTC,CSASTGSYEQYF
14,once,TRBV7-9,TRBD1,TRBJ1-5,TGTGCCAGCACCACCGGACAGGGGGCTCAGCCCCAGCATTTT,CASTTGQGAQPQHF
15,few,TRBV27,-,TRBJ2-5,TGTGCCAGCAGCACCGACGGAAGGTCGTGGGAGACCCAGTACTTC,CASSTDGRSWETQYF
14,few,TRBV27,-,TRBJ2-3,TGTGCCAGCAGTTTATGGGAAGGGGCAGATACGCAGTATTTT,CASSLWEGADTQYF
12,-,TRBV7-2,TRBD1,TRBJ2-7,TGTGTCAGCAGCCGGGACAGCTACGAGCAGTACTTC,CVSSRDSYEQYF
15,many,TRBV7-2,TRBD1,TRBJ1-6,TGTGCCAGCAGCTTTTTGCCGGGACAGGGGTCACCCCTCCACTTT,CASSFLPGQGSPLHF
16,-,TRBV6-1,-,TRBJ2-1,TGTGCCAGCAGACTAACGGGGGGCGGGTCCTACAATGAGCAGTTCTTC,CASRLTGGGSYNEQFF
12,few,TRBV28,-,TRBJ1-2,TGTGCCAGCAGCCTACAGGTTGGTGGCTACACCTTC,CASSLQVGGYTF
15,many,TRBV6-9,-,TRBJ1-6,TGTGCCAGCAGTTCGAGGGACACCAAGAATTCACCCCTCCACTTT,CASSSRDTKNSPLHF
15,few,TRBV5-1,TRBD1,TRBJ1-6,TGCGCCAGCAGCTTGGGGGACAGCTTGAATTCACCCCTCCACTTT,CASSLGDSLNSPLHF
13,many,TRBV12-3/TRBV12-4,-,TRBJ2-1,TGTGCCTCCTCCACTGGCTCCTACAATGAGCAGTTCTTC,CASSTGSYNEQFF
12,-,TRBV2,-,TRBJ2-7,TGTGCCAGCAGTGAGGAATCCTACGAGCAGTACTTC,CASSEESYEQYF
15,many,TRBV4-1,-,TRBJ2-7,TGCGCCAGCAGCCCCGCCCCCGACTCTAGCTACGAGCAGTACTTC,CASSPAPDSSYEQYF
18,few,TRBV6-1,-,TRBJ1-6,TGTGCCAGCAGTGAAAGGTCTGGAGGGGGCTCCTATAATTCACCCCTCCACTTT,CASSERSGGGSYNSPLHF
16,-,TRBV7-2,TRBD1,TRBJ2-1,TGTGCCAGCAGCTCCCGCCCCTGGGCAGGGGGCAATGAGCAGTTCTTC,CASSSRPWAGGNEQFF
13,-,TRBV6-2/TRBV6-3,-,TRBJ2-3,TGTGCCACCTCACGGGGCCTCACAGATACGCAGTATTTT,CATSRGLTDTQYF
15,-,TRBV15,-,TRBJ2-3,TGTGCCACCAGCAGAGACCCCGGGGGCGCAGATATGCAGTATTTT,CATSRDPGGADMQYF
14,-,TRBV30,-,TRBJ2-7,TGTGCCTGGAGTGTCCAATGGATGCCCTACGAGCAGTACTTC,CAWSVQWMPYEQYF
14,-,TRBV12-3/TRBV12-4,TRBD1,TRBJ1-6,TGTGCCAGCAGTAGAGACAGGGGGTTTTCACCCCTCCACTTT,CASSRDRGFSPLHF
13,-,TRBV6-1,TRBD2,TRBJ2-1,TGTGCCAGCAGAGCCGGGGGGAGCAATGAGCAGTTCTTC,CASRAGGSNEQFF
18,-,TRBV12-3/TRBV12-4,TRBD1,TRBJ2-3,TGTGCCAGCAGTTTAACAGTGGGGACAGGGGGCCTCACAGATACGCAGTATTTT,CASSLTVGTGGLTDTQYF
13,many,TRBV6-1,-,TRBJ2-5,TGTGCCAGCAGTGATGGGGACCGGGAGACCCAGTACTTC,CASSDGDRETQYF
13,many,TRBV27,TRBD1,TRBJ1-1,TGTGCCAGCAGTACAGGGGGGGCTTATGAAGCTTTCTTT,CASSTGGAYEAFF
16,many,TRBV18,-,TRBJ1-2,TGTGCCAGCTCACCACCTTCAGTAACGGAGATATATGGCTACACCTTC,CASSPPSVTEIYGYTF
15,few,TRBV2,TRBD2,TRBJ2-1,TGTGCCAGCAGCCTCATGGGGGGGGGTCCCAATGAGCAGTTCTTC,CASSLMGGGPNEQFF
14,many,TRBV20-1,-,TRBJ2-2,TGCAGTGCTAGGGGTAGGACGAACACCGGGGAGCTGTTTTTT,CSARGRTNTGELFF
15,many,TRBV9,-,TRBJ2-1,TGTGCCAGCAGCGTAGGGGGGGGGCCTGTCGATGAGCAGTTCTTC,CASSVGGGPVDEQFF
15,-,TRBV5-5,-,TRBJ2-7,TGTGCCAGCAGCCCCGACCCCCAGGGAACCTACGAGCAGTACTTC,CASSPDPQGTYEQYF
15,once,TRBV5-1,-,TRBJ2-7,TGCGCCAGCAGCTTGGGAGGGGTTAGCTCCTACGAGCAGTACTTC,CASSLGGVSSYEQYF
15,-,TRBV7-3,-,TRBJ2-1,TGTGCCAGCGCCCCAATGGGGGTGGGATACAATGAGCAGTTCTTC,CASAPMGVGYNEQFF
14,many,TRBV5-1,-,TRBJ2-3,TGCGCCAGCAGCCAAAAGGAAACCACAGATACGCAGTATTTT,CASSQKETTDTQYF
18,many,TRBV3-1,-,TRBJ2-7,TGTGCCAGCAGCCTCGGTCCGACAGGGACTAAAACCTCCTACGAGCAGTACTTC,CASSLGPTGTKTSYEQYF
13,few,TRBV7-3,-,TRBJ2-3,TGTGCCAGCAGCTTAATCAGGGAGGATACGCAGTATTTT,CASSLIREDTQYF
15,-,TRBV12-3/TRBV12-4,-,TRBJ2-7,TGTGCCAGCAGTTTCGGGGCAGGCAACTCCTACGAGCAGTACTTC,CASSFGAGNSYEQYF
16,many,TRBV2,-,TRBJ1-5,TGTGCCAGCAGTGGTAACATCCGATATAGCAATCAGCCCCAGCATTTT,CASSGNIRYSNQPQHF
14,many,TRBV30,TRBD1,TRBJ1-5,TGTGCCTGGCTTTCGAAGGGCACAGGGGCCGCCCAGCATTTT,CAWLSKGTGAAQHF
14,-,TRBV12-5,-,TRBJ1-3,TGTGCTAGTGGTTTGGGAAACACTGGAAACACCATATATTTT,CASGLGNTGNTIYF
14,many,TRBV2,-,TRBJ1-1,TGTGCCAGCAGTGTCGGCGGAATGAACACTGAAGCTTTCTTT,CASSVGGMNTEAFF
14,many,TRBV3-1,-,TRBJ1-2,TGTGCCAGCAGCCAAGATCCAGGTTCTTATGGCTACACCTTC,CASSQDPGSYGYTF
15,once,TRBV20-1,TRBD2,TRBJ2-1,TGCAGTGCTCGGCCGACTAGCGGGGGGTACAATGAGCAGTTCTTC,CSARPTSGGYNEQFF
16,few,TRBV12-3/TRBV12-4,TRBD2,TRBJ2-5,TGTGCCAGCAGTTTGGGGCTAGCGGGGGGGCGAGAGACCCAGTACTTC,CASSLGLAGGRETQYF
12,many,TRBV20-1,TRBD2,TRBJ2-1,TGCAGTGCCGAGGCCCTGGCGGGGGGCCCCTTCTTC,CSAEALAGGPFF
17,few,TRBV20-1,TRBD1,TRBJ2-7,TGCAGTGCTAGAATCCGGGACAGGGGCTGCAGCTCCTACGAGCAGTACTTC,CSARIRDRGCSSYEQYF
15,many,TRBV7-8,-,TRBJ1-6,TGTGCCAGCAGCTTAGTGGAGGGGTTTAATTCACCCCTCCACTTT,CASSLVEGFNSPLHF
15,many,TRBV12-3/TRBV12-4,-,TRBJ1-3,TGTGCCAGCAGTTTAGGACAGGCCTCTGGAAACACCATATATTTT,CASSLGQASGNTIYF